This T cell receptor beta chain was sequenced in a study of blood T cell repertoires in COVID-19 (TCRdb year 2020). For the study in its entirety: Samples from collaborators originated in the United States, Italy and Spain and spanned both the acute and convalescent phases of COVID-19. Nearly every sample came with metadata listing a de-identified subject ID, COVID-19 status, age in years and sex. HLA class I and class II types, where available, came from metadata supplied by the sample provider rather than from assay-based typing. Deeply sampled blood TCRbeta repertoires from subjects exposed to, actively infected with, or recovered from COVID-19 were included in the dataset. The repertoires were released in a freely available public database meant as a resource for research on the immune response to SARS-CoV-2. The prospective study material was composed of cDNA or gDNA derived from T cells, B-cell-depleted T cells, or PBMCs. Samples came from the ongoing ImmuneRACE study (first 160 participants) plus 1,254 subjects from 6 global collaborators. Paper-wide results and their limitations: Clinical and demographic metadata were provided uncurated, with the amount varying by source and participant.

Collaborating institutions collected whole blood in K2EDTA tubes following their own protocols. Collaborator samples were shipped for TCRbeta analysis as frozen whole blood, isolated PBMCs, or DNA extracted from either sample type. TCRbeta CDR3 regions were amplified from genomic DNA by means of the immunoSEQ Assay, a bias-controlled multiplex PCR. Per the authors' processing: Within the assay, amplification of reference gene primers was used to estimate how many nucleated cells each sample contained. To quantify the absolute abundance of each unique TCRbeta CDR3 rearrangement, sequence reads were collapsed and filtered. For each sample, productive Simpson clonality was calculated as the square root of Simpson's diversity index across productive rearrangements. TCRdb took over this immuneACCESS table, retaining in-frame rearrangements with V and J assigned. Such tables are incomplete; in checked studies, under half of the missing clones stem from an unresolved V gene, and the remainder is unexplained. V and J calls and clone size are those listed in that table; D and trimming were worked out from the DNA. The sample includes just over 650,000 clones, with just under 90% observed a single time. 0.2% to 0.3% of the sample is taken by the ten largest.

As regards this clone: Its specific antigen is unknown. Base quality data are lacking; no much larger clone is found one base away.

The sample consisted of peripheral blood. This TCR derives from a woman between 18 and 29 years old with acute or convalescent COVID-19.

The CDR3 reads as follows: CASSPGFTEAFF. At the DNA level, the sequence is TGTGCCAGCAGCCCAGGGTTCACTGAAGCTTTCTTT. The chain is encoded by TRBV3-1 (or the pseudogene TRBV3-2) joined to TRBJ1-1, with a weak D call of TRBD1 (5 bases match). The junction carries 7 bases between V and J, which are trimmed by 4 bases and 4 bases respectively. CDR1 and CDR2 (LGHDT, YNNKEL) derive from the germline V gene (reference sequence). The CDR3 sequence holds 12 residues, the cysteine and phenylalanine included. The sequence is cut down to CDR3 DNA, 36 bases in frame from base 1.